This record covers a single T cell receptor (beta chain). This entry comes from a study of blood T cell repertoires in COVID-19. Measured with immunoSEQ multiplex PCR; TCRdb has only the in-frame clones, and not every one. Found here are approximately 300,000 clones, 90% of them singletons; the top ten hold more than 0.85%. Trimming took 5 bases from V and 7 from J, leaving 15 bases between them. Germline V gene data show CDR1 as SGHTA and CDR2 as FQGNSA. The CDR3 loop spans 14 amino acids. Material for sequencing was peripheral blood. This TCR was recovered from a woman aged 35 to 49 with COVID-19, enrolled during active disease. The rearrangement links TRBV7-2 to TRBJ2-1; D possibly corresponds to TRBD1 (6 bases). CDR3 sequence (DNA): TGTGCCAGCAGCCTTGCAGGGGCGCCGAATGAGCAGTTCTTC. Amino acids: CASSLAGAPNEQFF. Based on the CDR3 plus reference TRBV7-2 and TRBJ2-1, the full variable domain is GAGVSQSPSNKVTEKGKDVELRCDPISGHTALYWYRQSLGQGLEFLIYFQGNSAPDKSGLPSDRFSAERTGGSVSTLTIQRTQQEDSAVYLCASSLAGAPNEQFFGPGTRLTVL.